This T cell receptor (beta chain) stems from a study of T cell responses to AZD1222 COVID-19 vaccine. On the study more broadly: Whether given at about 4 or about 12 weeks, second doses were pooled. Study results and caveats: The donor group comprised mostly white British people and more females; the analysis possibly underestimated clonal diversity.

Germline V gene sequence: CDR1 LNHDA, CDR2 SQIVND (reference sequence). Trimming took 1 base from V and 6 from J, leaving 12 bases between them. The CDR3 has 15 residues. Produced via immunoSEQ multiplex PCR; TCRdb's table is partial and in-frame only. The sample carries approximately 92,000 clones, about 85% recorded once. Concerning this clone itself: The antigen is not known.

The rearrangement links TRBV19 to TRBJ2-2; a possible D gene is TRBD2 (7 bases). This TCR derives from an adult in good health. Material: peripheral blood, obtained on day 0 of AZD1222 vaccination. The CDR3 nucleotides read TGTGCCAGTAGTATAGTGGGGGGGCTCTCCGGGGAGCTGTTTTTT. Encoded protein: CASSIVGGLSGELFF.